The 26 T cell receptor beta chains presented below share a single source sample, sequenced in a study of beta chain features in type 1 diabetes. Investigators reverse transcribed all isolated RNA, so they sequenced expressed TCRB transcripts. TCRdb's table, derived via immunoSEQ multiplex PCR, lists solely in-frame clones and lacks some. Among around 290,000 clones listed, approximately 8% were seen once. Sequenced sample: central memory CD4+ T cells from blood. Receptor source: a woman aged 18-29 years in good health.

This clone came up a few times. The chain combines TRBV5-1 with TRBJ1-4; 9 positions agree with TRBD1. V trimming: 5 bases; J trimming: 7 bases; junction bases outside the gene matches: 6. Germline CDR1 SGHRS, CDR2 YFSETQ. The length of the CDR3 is 14 residues. CDR3 sequence reads: CASSSGQGGEKLFF. For the CDR3, the DNA is TGCGCCAGCAGTTCGGGACAGGGAGGTGAAAAACTGTTTTTT. Looking up the rest from reference TRBV5-1 and TRBJ1-4 gives the full variable domain: KAGVTQTPRYLIKTRGQQVTLSCSPISGHRSVSWYQQTPGQGLQFLFEYFSETQRNKGNFPGRFSGRQFSNSRSEMNVSTLELGDSALYLCASSSGQGGEKLFFGSGTQLSVL.

The V and J genes are TRBV5-4 and TRBJ2-2; D gene unclear. CDR3 length equals 11 residues. Deletions cut 4 bases from V and 7 bases from J, with 5 bases between. The germline V gene has CDR1 SGHNT and CDR2 YYREEE (reference sequence). The DNA for the CDR3 is TGTGCCAGCAGCCGAGGCGGGGAGCTGTTTTTT. The encoded protein is CASSRGGELFF. Variable domain in full (rest from reference TRBV5-4 and TRBJ2-2): ETGVTQSPTHLIKTRGQQVTLRCSSQSGHNTVSWYQQALGQGPQFIFQYYREEENGRGNFPPRFSGLQFPNYSSELNVNALELDDSALYLCASSRGGELFFGEGSRLTVL.

This clone was detected a few times. The V and J genes are TRBV6-5 and TRBJ2-7; 9 nucleotides agree with TRBD1. Germline V gene data show CDR1 as MNHEY and CDR2 as SVGAGI. The CDR3 runs to 14 residues. V lost 6 bases, J lost 9 bases, and 12 bases stayed unmatched. The CDR3 sequence: CASRRPDRGGGQYV. Written as DNA, the CDR3 is TGTGCCAGCAGGAGACCGGACAGGGGAGGTGGGCAGTACGTC.

The V call is TRBV11-2, the J call TRBJ2-3; perhaps TRBD1 as D (6 bases). The CDR3 loop spans 17 amino acids. Germline V gene sequence: CDR1 SGHAT, CDR2 FQNNGV. Trimming cost V 5 bases and J 3 bases, with 21 bases left between them. The CDR3 nucleotides read TGTGCCAGCAGCCCGATAGACCAGGGGCGACTAACAGATACGCAGTATTTT. Its translation is CASSPIDQGRLTDTQYF.

Comment on this clone: Only one base separates this from a far larger clonotype, so it likely reflects a read error. The chain has TRBV28 and TRBJ2-2; D is possibly TRBD2 (5 bases). Germline V gene sequence: CDR1 MDHEN, CDR2 SYDVKM. The CDR3 is 16 amino acids. DNA of the CDR3: TGTGCCAGCAGTTCCTCGGTACGCTCGGGCACCGGGGAGCCGTTTTTT. Translation gives CASSSSVRSGTGEPFF.

This clone was picked up many times. The chain employs TRBV28 and TRBJ1-2; maybe TRBD1 (5 bases). V was shortened by 3 bases and J by 4 bases, with 6 bases between the two germline ends. Germline V lookup: CDR1 MDHEN, CDR2 SYDVKM. The CDR3 covers 12 residues. The CDR3 region is CASSLGTYGYTF. In DNA, the CDR3 is TGTGCCAGCAGTTTGGGGACCTATGGCTACACCTTC.

This clone was observed many times. The chain uses TRBV6-5 and TRBJ2-1; 10 bases are a match to TRBD1. The CDR3 runs 13 residues. Trimming took 2 bases from V and 8 from J; bases not matched to a gene: 0. The germline CDR1 and CDR2 sequences are MNHEY and SVGAGI. CDR3 sequence (DNA): TGTGCCAGCAGTTACGGGACAGGGGATGAGCAGTTCTTC. It encodes CASSYGTGDEQFF.

The V and J genes are TRBV14 and TRBJ2-7; possible D gene TRBD1, 6 bases. Trimming removed 4 bases at V and 6 bases at J, with 22 bases between. The CDR3 length is 16 residues. CDR1 and CDR2 from the germline V gene are SGHDN and FVKESK. The CDR3 region has the DNA TGTGCCAGCAGCCCGACGCCCCCGGGCACCAGGGGCGAGCAGTACTTC. Translation: CASSPTPPGTRGEQYF.

The chain joins TRBV4-2 to TRBJ2-3; 14 bases line up with TRBD2. V shed 4 bases, J shed 0 bases, and the junction held 3 bases outside the gene matches. Germline V gene lookup returns CDR1 LGHNA and CDR2 YNFKEQ. The CDR3 length is 17 residues. The CDR3 sequence is CASSRTSGGTSTDTQYF. The DNA for the CDR3 is TGTGCCAGCAGCCGGACTAGCGGGGGGACCAGCACAGATACGCAGTATTTT.

The rearrangement links TRBV18 to TRBJ2-3; D not certain. Germline CDR1 KGHSH, CDR2 LQKENI. Trimming pared 1 base from V and 2 bases from J, leaving 10 bases between. The CDR3 covers 15 residues. The CDR3 reads CASSPHKGPTDTQYF. The CDR3 DNA reads TGTGCCAGCTCACCACACAAGGGCCCCACAGATACGCAGTATTTT.

In the case of this clone: At one end the junction does not follow the germline gene, possibly because of a read error. The rearrangement joins TRBV29-1 to TRBJ2-7; weak D call: TRBD2 (6 bases). Per the germline V gene, CDR1 is SQVTM and CDR2 is ANQGSEA. This CDR3 has 14 residues. CDR3 sequence: CSIAGLLGSNEQYF. DNA of the CDR3: TGCAGCATTGCGGGGTTACTAGGCTCCAACGAGCAGTACTTC.

In its sample, this clone was seen many times. The CDR3 sequence: CASSFTPGGTDTQYF. The CDR3 region has the DNA TGCGCCAGCAGCTTCACCCCTGGGGGCACAGATACGCAGTATTTT. The rearrangement joins TRBV4-1 to TRBJ2-3; D unresolved. Germline V lookup: CDR1 MGHRA, CDR2 YSYEKL. V was trimmed by 5 bases and J by 1 base, leaving 13 bases between them. The CDR3 loop spans 15 amino acids.

Only a few counts were recorded for this clone. The same CDR3 can be traced to other DNA sequences in this sample. The chain links TRBV6-5 to TRBJ2-1; D may be TRBD1 (6 bases). V lost 11 bases, J lost 4 bases, and 12 bases lay in between. This CDR3 contains 12 residues. Germline loops: CDR1 MNHEY, CDR2 SVGAGI. CDR3 region: CASQRGYNEQFF. CDR3 DNA: TGTGCCTCTCAAAGGGGGTACAATGAGCAGTTCTTC.

This clone turned up a few times. The genes are TRBV2 and TRBJ2-7, with D possibly TRBD1 on 5 matching bases. CDR1 and CDR2 (germline): SNHLY, FYNNEI. Trimming left V 6 bases short and J 1 base short, with 13 bases between. CDR3 length equals 14 residues. The CDR3 DNA follows: TGTGCCAGCAGAAACCGACAGTCGTCCTACGAGCAGTACTTC. This codes for CASRNRQSSYEQYF.

This clone was counted many times. The chain combines TRBV18 with TRBJ2-7; D could derive from TRBD1 or TRBD2 (6 bases each). This CDR3 contains 13 residues. CDR1 is KGHSH, CDR2 LQKENI, per germline. Between the trimmed V and J ends, which lost 2 bases and 3 bases, there was a span of 8 bases. CDR3 protein: CASSPKGGYEQYV. CDR3 sequence (DNA): TGTGCCAGCTCACCAAAGGGGGGCTACGAGCAGTACGTC.

This clone has just a few counts. The chain combines TRBV13 with TRBJ1-2; D is ambiguous. V gave up 2 bases and J gave up 4 bases, with 11 bases separating them. The CDR3 spans 14 residues. CDR1 is PRHDT, CDR2 FYEKMQ, per germline (reference sequence). CDR3 DNA: TGTGCCAGCAGCTTATATAATTTGCCCTATGGCTACACCTTC. Amino acid sequence: CASSLYNLPYGYTF.

The chain combines TRBV7-2 with TRBJ1-2, with TRBD1 matching 7 bases. J gave up 4 bases and V 4 bases, and 3 bases lay outside the gene matches. The germline V gene has CDR1 SGHTA and CDR2 FQGNSA. The CDR3 is 13 amino acids. Written as DNA, the CDR3 is TGTGCCAGCAGCTCGGGACAGATCTATGGCTACACCTTC. Residues: CASSSGQIYGYTF.

The chain couples TRBV6-5 to TRBJ1-2; D is unclear. The CDR3 is 14 amino acids. Per the germline V gene, CDR1 is MNHEY and CDR2 is SVGAGI. V shed 3 bases and J shed 4 bases, with 12 bases lying between them. For the CDR3, the DNA is TGTGCCAGCAGTTATGTTGAGGGAACCTATGGCTACACCTTC. This sequence encodes CASSYVEGTYGYTF.

A few counts support this clone. The chain links TRBV7-9 to TRBJ2-7; D is unclear. Germline assignment: CDR1 SEHNR and CDR2 FQNEAQ (reference sequence). The CDR3 runs to 10 residues. V lost 8 bases and J 2 bases, leaving 4 bases between the germline ends. The chain's CDR3 is CASGTYEQYF. In DNA form, the CDR3 reads TGTGCCAGCGGTACCTACGAGCAGTACTTC. The complete variable domain, with remaining parts taken from reference TRBV7-9 and TRBJ2-7, reads DTGVSQNPRHKITKRGQNVTFRCDPISEHNRLYWYRQTLGQGPEFLTYFQNEAQLEKSRLLSDRFSAERPKGSFSTLEIQRTEQGDSAMYLCASGTYEQYFGPGTRLTVT.

The chain has TRBV11-2 and TRBJ1-6, with D hard to call. CDR1 and CDR2 from the germline V gene are SGHAT and FQNNGV. V dropped 5 bases and J dropped 6 bases, with 14 bases sitting between them. CDR3 size: 15 residues. For the CDR3, the DNA is TGTGCCAGCAGCCAAAGGGAGGTTGGTAATTCACCCCTCCACTTT. Translation gives CASSQREVGNSPLHF. The variable domain in full, completed from reference TRBV11-2 and TRBJ1-6, reads EAGVAQSPRYKIIEKRQSVAFWCNPISGHATLYWYQQILGQGPKLLIQFQNNGVVDDSQLPKDRFSAERLKGVDSTLKIQPAKLEDSAVYLCASSQREVGNSPLHFGNGTRLTVT.

This clone was observed many times. The chain uses TRBV18 and TRBJ2-1; D gene uncertain. Germline CDR1 and CDR2: KGHSH and LQKENI. Trimming stripped 3 bases from V and 7 bases from J, with 7 bases between. CDR3 length equals 12 residues. CDR3 sequence: CASSPARNEQFF. DNA for the CDR3: TGTGCCAGCTCACCGGCGCGAAATGAGCAGTTCTTC.

This clone was found a few times. V gene TRBV7-2 combines with J gene TRBJ1-1; tentative D call: TRBD1 (5 bases). Trimming cost V 5 bases and J 0 bases, with 13 bases left between them. Germline CDR1 is SGHTA and CDR2 is FQGNSA. The CDR3 spans 15 residues. The CDR3, as DNA: TGTGCCAGCAGCGACGGACAAGGATTGAACACTGAAGCTTTCTTT. It is translated as CASSDGQGLNTEAFF.

In this sample, this clone turned up many times. Other DNA sequences in this specimen translate into the identical CDR3. The V and J genes are TRBV14 and TRBJ1-2; D not certain. Between the trimmed V and J ends, which lost 1 base and 0 bases, there was a span of 6 bases. The CDR3 length is 14 residues. CDR1 SGHDN and CDR2 FVKESK come from the germline V gene. CDR3 bases: TGTGCCAGCAGCCAAGTTGGGTCTAACTATGGCTACACCTTC. This encodes CASSQVGSNYGYTF.

The table lists this clone with many counts. Other nucleotide sequences from this sample produce the same CDR3. This chain links TRBV9 with TRBJ2-2, with 13 bases fitting TRBD2. The CDR3 is 16 amino acids. Germline V gene data show CDR1 as SGDLS and CDR2 as YYNGEE. The V segment lost 3 bases and the J segment 3 bases; nucleotides outside the gene matches: 2. The CDR3 sequence: CASSAGLAGDTGELFF. The CDR3 bases are TGTGCCAGCAGCGCAGGACTAGCGGGAGACACCGGGGAGCTGTTTTTT.

The rearrangement links TRBV7-2 to TRBJ2-3; TRBD2 matches at 13 bases. V lost 1 base and J lost 9; bases outside the gene matches: 7. The CDR3 spans 16 residues. From germline, CDR1 is SGHTA and CDR2 FQGNSA. The CDR3 sequence is CASSLGTSGSRGTQYF. The CDR3 nucleotides are TGTGCCAGCAGCTTAGGGACTAGCGGGAGTAGGGGAACGCAGTATTTT.

This clone was counted a few times. The V gene is TRBV29-1, the J gene TRBJ2-2, with D possibly matching TRBD2 (6 bases). The CDR3 consists of 15 residues. Trimming left V 5 bases short and J 6 bases short, with 19 bases between. Germline lookup yields CDR1 SQVTM and CDR2 ANQGSEA. CDR3 region: CSVQKTGWGAGELFF. CDR3 DNA: TGCAGCGTTCAAAAGACCGGCTGGGGGGCCGGGGAGCTGTTTTTT.